Below are 9 T cell receptor beta chains sequenced from a single sample in a study of T cells in Graves' hyperthyroidism and ophthalmopathy. RNA transcripts served as the template for amplifying TCR beta CDR3 regions. When the TCR CDR3 underwent first-round RT-PCR, the HTBI primer set was used. One entry per CDR3 protein results from TCRdb running MiXCR on the multiplex PCR reads. This table holds under 400,000 distinct CDR3 sequences, 21% found once. The sequenced sample was blood. These receptors were taken from a woman between 50 and 59 years old with Graves' hyperthyroidism.

This clonotype was seen repeatedly, ten times or more. The V gene is TRBV20-1, the J gene TRBJ2-1, with D unclear. V lost 3 bases and J lost 7, with 10 bases in between. This CDR3 comprises 12 residues. Per germline, CDR1 DFQATT and CDR2 SNEGSKA (reference sequence). Written as DNA, the CDR3 is TGCAGTGCTAGCGCCCCCGGTAATGAGCAGTTCTTC. Protein: CSASAPGNEQFF.

The table lists this clonotype with a few counts. The chain has TRBV5-1 and TRBJ2-1; D is undetermined. Trimming cost V 2 bases and J 0 bases, with 12 bases left between them. Germline-derived CDR1 and CDR2 are SGHRS and YFSETQ. The CDR3 runs to 16 residues. The CDR3 reads CASSLFPRSSYNEQFF. The CDR3 DNA is TGCGCCAGCAGCTTATTTCCCCGGAGCTCCTACAATGAGCAGTTCTTC.

This clonotype came up many times. This chain joins TRBV3-1 and TRBJ1-5, with D uncertain. V lost 4 bases, J lost 1 base, and 8 bases lay in between. Germline CDR1 and CDR2: LGHDT and YNNKEL (reference sequence). The CDR3 consists of 14 residues. The CDR3 nucleotides are TGTGCCAGCAGCCCCCTGGGAAGCAATCAGCCCCAGCATTTT. It specifies CASSPLGSNQPQHF.

This clonotype was observed a few times. The chain couples TRBV11-2 to TRBJ1-4, with D uncertain. The CDR3 spans 17 residues. CDR1 is SGHAT and CDR2 is FQNNGV in the germline V gene. V was clipped by 4 bases and J by 3 bases, with 18 bases between them. This CDR3 reads CASSSGITRAANEKLFF. In DNA, the CDR3 is TGTGCCAGCAGCTCCGGGATCACCCGGGCAGCTAATGAAAAACTGTTTTTT.

This clonotype has at least ten counts. This chain joins TRBV7-6 and TRBJ2-3; D remains ambiguous. The CDR3 spans 15 residues. V was trimmed by 1 base and J by 1 base, leaving 9 bases between them. Germline V CDR1 and CDR2: SGHVS, FNYEAQ. CDR3 bases: TGTGCCAGCAGCTTAGTTAGGTCACGCACAGATACGCAGTATTTT. Its protein product is CASSLVRSRTDTQYF.

The chain joins TRBV5-4 to TRBJ2-5; TRBD2 agrees at 13 bases. The CDR3 extends over 15 amino acids. Per the germline V gene, CDR1 is SGHNT and CDR2 is YYREEE (reference sequence). Trimming at V came to 1 base and at J to 5 bases, leaving 2 bases not matched to a gene. CDR3 loop: CASSLTSGGGETQYF. CDR3 bases: TGTGCCAGCAGCTTGACTAGCGGGGGGGGGGAGACCCAGTACTTC.

The rearrangement uses TRBV6-5 and TRBJ1-1; no definite D call. The germline V gene has CDR1 MNHEY and CDR2 SVGAGI. Trimming left V 2 bases short and J 0 bases short, with 4 bases between. The length of the CDR3 is 13 residues. In DNA form, the CDR3 reads TGTGCCAGCAGTTACGACCTGAACACTGAAGCTTTCTTT. Protein product: CASSYDLNTEAFF.

This clonotype was observed many times. V and J are TRBV6-1 and TRBJ2-3; D remains ambiguous. There are 15 residues in the CDR3. Germline V lookup: CDR1 MNHNS, CDR2 SASEGT. Trimming removed 5 bases at V and 1 base at J, with 13 bases between. In DNA, the CDR3 is TGTGCCAGCAGTCGAGACCCGGTTGGCACAGATACGCAGTATTTT. It translates to CASSRDPVGTDTQYF.

This chain joins TRBV19 and TRBJ2-6, with D possibly being TRBD1 or TRBD2 (6 bases each). With 3 bases removed from V and 1 base from J, the gap between germline ends came to 16 bases. In germline, CDR1 is LNHDA, CDR2 SQIVND (reference sequence). The CDR3 has 18 residues. CDR3 region: CASSIQGRSLSGANVLTF. Here the CDR3 DNA reads TGTGCCAGTAGTATCCAGGGGAGGTCCCTTTCTGGGGCCAACGTCCTGACTTTC.